The clone carrying this TCR beta chain occurred once. What it binds is unknown. This table comes from immunoSEQ multiplex PCR, and its TCRdb copy is limited to in-frame clones, with some not included. The sample has 6,500 to 8,500 clones, about 78% seen once. H&E slides confirmed each diagnosis, reviewed by two pathologists independently. Premalignant or tumor cells were enriched by macro-dissection after pathologic assessment. V lost 4 bases, J lost 2 bases, and 5 bases lay in between. The CDR3 is 12 residues long. CDR1 and CDR2 (germline): LNHDA, SQIVND (reference sequence). The data are from a study of immune evolution from preneoplasia to lung adenocarcinoma. Study-level findings and limits: Top clone frequencies peaked in normal lung, apparently declining through invasive adenocarcinoma. Clonality was highest in normal lung, lower in later-stage lesions apparently.

V and J are TRBV19 and TRBJ1-1; D not resolved. The source material was FFPE minimally invasive lung adenocarcinoma tissue. This clonotype was sampled from an older donor with lung adenocarcinoma. CDR3 nucleotides: TGTGCCAGTAGTAAAGGAAACACTGAAGCTTTCTTT. This codes for CASSKGNTEAFF.